The 26 T cell receptor beta chains presented below share a single source sample, sequenced in a study of early T cells in non-severe SARS-CoV-2 infection (dated by TCRdb to about 2021). To prepare the library, 5' RACE was applied. Sequenced on a NextSeq 500. The public reads were quality trimmed at Q25 with fastp and then assembled into clones with MiXCR by TCRdb, keeping productive beta chains. CDR3 protein duplicates are merged, each entry listing the most common genes and DNA. The sample contains roughly 50,000 distinct CDR3 sequences, roughly 9.8% of them found a single time. The ten largest clones add up to roughly 8.3% of the sample. The sample was whole blood. The origin of the receptors is an adult who was a healthcare worker with PCR-confirmed SARS-CoV-2 infection or an uninfected control (not recorded which).

In this sample, this clonotype turned up many times. V gene TRBV30 combines with J gene TRBJ1-6; the D is unclear. CDR3 length: 14 residues. Trimming left V 7 bases short and J 5 bases short, with 15 bases between. The germline CDR1 and CDR2 sequences are GTSNPN and SVGIG (reference sequence). CDR3 loop: CAYLQKADNSPLHF. Written as DNA, the CDR3 is TGTGCCTACCTGCAGAAGGCGGATAATTCACCCCTCCACTTT.

This clonotype was recorded many times. This chain joins TRBV7-9 and TRBJ2-1; D is possibly TRBD2 (5 bases). CDR3 length: 17 residues. The ends were cut back, 2 bases at V and 0 bases at J, with 14 bases in the middle. Germline V lookup: CDR1 SEHNR, CDR2 FQNEAQ (reference sequence). The CDR3 loop is CASSLSLRGSSYNEQFF. CDR3 DNA: TGTGCCAGCAGCTTAAGTCTTCGGGGAAGCTCCTACAATGAGCAGTTCTTC.

The rearrangement links TRBV28 to TRBJ2-7; TRBD2 matches 7 bases. Germline CDR1 MDHEN, CDR2 SYDVKM. There are 13 residues in the CDR3. After removal of 8 bases from V and 7 bases from J, the junction contained 11 bases not matched to a gene. CDR3 DNA sequence: TGTGCCAGCCGGGGAGGGATCCTAAGGGAGCAGTACTTC. Residues: CASRGGILREQYF.

In this sample, this clonotype turned up a few times. The CDR3 loop is CASSPDRGDEQFF. The CDR3 nucleotides are TGCGCCAGCAGCCCCGACAGGGGTGATGAGCAGTTCTTC. The chain carries TRBV4-1 and TRBJ2-1; TRBD1 aligns across 8 bases. This CDR3 has 13 residues. Trimming at V came to 4 bases and at J to 8 bases, leaving 4 bases not matched to a gene. Germline CDR1 reads MGHRA; CDR2 reads YSYEKL.

This clonotype was seen at least ten times. The J gene is TRBJ2-1, the V gene TRBV6-6; unclear D gene. Per the germline V gene, CDR1 is MNHNY and CDR2 is SVGAGI (reference sequence). Trimming pared 8 bases from V and 3 bases from J, leaving 11 bases between. The CDR3 runs 13 residues. The CDR3 region has the DNA TGTGCCAGCGTTTCCCCCCTCTACAATGAGCAGTTCTTC. Translation: CASVSPLYNEQFF.

This clonotype was seen only a few times. V is TRBV5-4 and J is TRBJ2-4, with no clear D. The CDR3 consists of 12 residues. CDR1 SGHNT and CDR2 YYREEE come from the germline V gene (reference sequence). The V gene lost 4 bases and the J gene lost 6 bases, with 8 bases spanning the gap. CDR3 bases: TGTGCCAGCAGCGCACAAGGAAACATTCAGTACTTC. Protein sequence: CASSAQGNIQYF.

This clonotype was seen more than once but under ten times. This chain links TRBV3-1 with TRBJ1-1; TRBD1 might be the D (5 bases). The CDR3 runs to 13 residues. From germline, CDR1 is LGHDT and CDR2 YNNKEL (reference sequence). V lost 4 bases and J lost 4, with 10 bases in between. The CDR3 spells CASSRATATEAFF. DNA of the CDR3: TGTGCCAGCAGCCGCGCGACAGCCACTGAAGCTTTCTTT.

The gene calls are TRBV3-1 and TRBJ2-3, with TRBD2 matching 10 bases. This CDR3 spans 14 amino acids. The V and J ends lost 6 bases and 3 bases, in that order; junction bases with no gene match: 3. The germline CDR1 and CDR2 sequences are LGHDT and YNNKEL (reference sequence). The DNA for the CDR3 is TGTGCCAGCAGGGAACTAGCGGGAACAGATACGCAGTATTTT. Its translation is CASRELAGTDTQYF.

This clonotype has at least ten counts. V is TRBV7-3 and J is TRBJ2-2; D may be TRBD1 or TRBD2 (6 bases each). This CDR3 comprises 21 residues. V was shortened by 0 bases and J by 1 base, with 24 bases between the two germline ends. CDR1 and CDR2 (germline): SGHTA, FQGTGA. The CDR3 spells CASSLTRGKQGRSLNTGELFF. In DNA form, the CDR3 reads TGTGCCAGCAGCTTAACGCGGGGCAAACAGGGACGGTCTTTGAACACCGGGGAGCTGTTTTTT.

At least ten counts were recorded for this clonotype. The J gene is TRBJ2-1, the V gene TRBV12-3 or TRBV12-4; 12 bases match TRBD2. V trimming: 2 bases; J trimming: 8 bases; junction bases outside the gene matches: 13. The CDR3 totals 18 residues. CDR3 loop: CASSLPLGASGRADEQFF. The CDR3, as DNA: TGTGCCAGCAGTTTACCCCTAGGAGCTAGCGGGAGGGCCGATGAGCAGTTCTTC.

Worth noting for this clonotype: A clone one base away is much larger, so this may be a read error. The rearrangement links TRBV20-1 to TRBJ1-6, with a possible D match to TRBD1 (5 bases). Trimming removed 3 bases from V and 5 bases from J, with 17 bases in between. The CDR3 totals 16 residues. The germline V gene encodes CDR1 DFQATT and CDR2 SNEGSKA (reference sequence). The CDR3 here is CSASWGGPKDNSPLHF. In DNA, the CDR3 is TGCAGTGCTAGTTGGGGCGGGCCGAAGGATAATTCACCCCTCCACTTT.

This clonotype was seen only a few times. The chain recombines TRBV18 with TRBJ1-1; no clear D gene. Trimming removed 4 bases from V and 1 base from J, with 16 bases in between. Germline V gene lookup returns CDR1 KGHSH and CDR2 LQKENI. This CDR3 region has 16 residues. CDR3 DNA: TGTGCCAGCTCACTCACCCTTAACACAGAGAACACTGAAGCTTTCTTT. It yields the protein CASSLTLNTENTEAFF.

Of note for this clonotype: The CDR3 ends on some other residue instead of the conserved phenylalanine or tryptophan, so this is likely a read error. The rearrangement uses TRBV9 and TRBJ2-2, with TRBD2 matching 10 bases. Losses at the gene ends were 1 base for V and 4 bases for J; bases not matched to a gene: 10. The CDR3 is made up of 18 amino acids. The germline CDR1 and CDR2 sequences are SGDLS and YYNGEE. CDR3 DNA sequence: TGTGCCAGCAGCGTATCTCCTAGCGGGAGTACTGGCACCGGGGAGCTGTTTGTT. It codes for CASSVSPSGSTGTGELFV.

The sample holds many counts of this clonotype. The genes are TRBV29-1 and TRBJ2-1, with unresolved D. V was pared by 5 bases and J by 5 bases, with 7 bases between. Germline-derived CDR1 and CDR2 are SQVTM and ANQGSEA. This CDR3 has 11 residues. CDR3 residues: CSVSPNNEQFF. DNA of the CDR3: TGCAGCGTTTCCCCCAACAATGAGCAGTTCTTC.

This clonotype appeared many times. The chain links TRBV7-2 to TRBJ1-5; maybe TRBD1 (5 bases). This CDR3 has 13 amino acids. In germline, CDR1 is SGHTA, CDR2 FQGNSA. Trimming took off 3 bases at V and 8 bases at J, with 11 bases between the two ends. The CDR3 region is CASSLGPGEPQHF. The CDR3, as DNA: TGTGCCAGCAGCTTGGGGCCGGGAGAGCCCCAGCATTTT. Complete variable domain (other parts from reference TRBV7-2 and TRBJ1-5): GAGVSQSPSNKVTEKGKDVELRCDPISGHTALYWYRQSLGQGLEFLIYFQGNSAPDKSGLPSDRFSAERTGGSVSTLTIQRTQQEDSAVYLCASSLGPGEPQHFGDGTRLSIL.

This clonotype appeared many times. V gene TRBV3-1 combines with J gene TRBJ2-7; D perhaps matches TRBD1 (6 bases). V was trimmed by 6 bases and J by 3 bases, leaving 15 bases between them. Germline CDR1 reads LGHDT; CDR2 reads YNNKEL (reference sequence). CDR3 size: 14 residues. The CDR3 loop reads CASRLAEGDYEQYF. The CDR3 nucleotides are TGTGCCAGCAGGTTGGCAGAGGGGGACTACGAGCAGTACTTC.

In its sample, this clonotype was seen many times. The genes are TRBV29-1 and TRBJ2-3; 8 bases are a match to TRBD2. Germline values: CDR1 SQVTM, CDR2 ANQGSEA. With V trimmed by 4 bases and J by 4 bases, 4 bases remained unmatched. The CDR3 is 13 residues long. CDR3: CSVGGLDSDTQYF. CDR3 in DNA: TGCAGCGTTGGGGGACTAGATTCAGATACGCAGTATTTT.

This chain joins TRBV13 and TRBJ2-7; 11 bases align to TRBD2. Germline assignment: CDR1 PRHDT and CDR2 FYEKMQ (reference sequence). The J segment lost 2 bases and the V segment lost 5 bases, leaving 5 bases of the junction unmatched. The CDR3 consists of 15 residues. The CDR3: CASSHGTSGAYEQYF. The CDR3 coding sequence is TGTGCCAGCAGCCATGGGACTAGCGGAGCCTACGAGCAGTACTTC.

The chain has TRBV12-3 or TRBV12-4 and TRBJ2-3; D remains unclear. Trimming stripped 3 bases from V and 11 bases from J, with 12 bases between. The CDR3 is made up of 12 amino acids. The CDR3 bases are TGTGCCAGCAGTTTGAGTCGCGCCCAGCAGTATTTT. Its protein product is CASSLSRAQQYF.

This clonotype was detected ten times or more. This chain links TRBV28 with TRBJ2-3; TRBD2 matches at 8 bases. Germline assignment: CDR1 MDHEN and CDR2 SYDVKM. V dropped 5 bases and J dropped 4; count of bases not matched to a gene: 11. This CDR3 contains 16 residues. The CDR3 DNA follows: TGTGCCAGCAGTAGTCCGGGACTAGTAGCCTCAGATACGCAGTATTTT. It yields the protein CASSSPGLVASDTQYF.

This clonotype was seen a handful of times. This chain links TRBV9 with TRBJ1-1; D is perhaps TRBD1 (5 bases). In germline, CDR1 is SGDLS, CDR2 YYNGEE. The V end lost 0 bases, the J end lost 7 bases, and 13 bases lay between the germline ends. The CDR3 runs 14 residues. The CDR3 spells CASSVGGAIGEAFF. CDR3 in DNA: TGTGCCAGCAGCGTAGGAGGGGCTATCGGTGAAGCTTTCTTT.

This clonotype was counted ten times or more. The chain recombines TRBV29-1 with TRBJ2-2, with D hard to call. Germline V gene sequence: CDR1 SQVTM, CDR2 ANQGSEA. The CDR3 covers 12 residues. The ends were cut back, 1 base at V and 4 bases at J, with 4 bases in the middle. The DNA for the CDR3 is TGCAGCGTTGAAGGGGGCACCGGGGAGCTGTTTTTT. This translates into CSVEGGTGELFF.

Only a few counts were recorded for this clonotype. This rearrangement joins TRBV6-1 to TRBJ2-6; no firm D call. The CDR3 spans 15 residues. Germline loops: CDR1 MNHNS, CDR2 SASEGT. V lost 6 bases to trimming and J lost 4 bases, with 13 bases between them. The CDR3 loop reads CASRRVPTGANVLTF. CDR3 nucleotide sequence: TGTGCCAGCAGGCGCGTCCCTACCGGGGCCAACGTCCTGACTTTC.

This clonotype was detected ten times or more. This sequence joins TRBV7-2 and TRBJ1-2, with D possibly being TRBD1 (5 bases). Trimming shortened V by 1 base and J by 8 bases, and 20 bases separated the two germline ends. The CDR3 spans 16 residues. Germline V gene lookup returns CDR1 SGHTA and CDR2 FQGNSA. The CDR3 region is CASSLVERQIPLGYTF. The CDR3, as DNA: TGTGCCAGCAGCTTAGTGGAGAGACAGATACCCTTAGGCTACACCTTC.

This clonotype has just a few counts. The chain uses TRBV20-1 and TRBJ2-1; TRBD2 aligns across 8 bases. Trimming at V came to 3 bases and at J to 7 bases, leaving 5 bases not matched to a gene. The CDR3 runs 13 residues. The germline gives CDR1 DFQATT, CDR2 SNEGSKA (reference sequence). CDR3 in amino acids: CSASGRAVNEQFF. The DNA of the CDR3 is TGCAGTGCTAGCGGGAGGGCCGTAAATGAGCAGTTCTTC.

There are many counts of this clonotype. The CDR3 protein is CASRKDRARNTEAFF. DNA of the CDR3: TGCGCCAGTCGGAAGGACAGGGCACGGAACACTGAAGCTTTCTTT. V usage is TRBV10-1 and J usage is TRBJ1-1; 8 bases line up with TRBD1. CDR3 length equals 15 residues. Germline V CDR1 and CDR2: WNHNN, SYGVQD (reference sequence). V lost 9 bases, J lost 1 base, and 10 bases stayed unmatched.